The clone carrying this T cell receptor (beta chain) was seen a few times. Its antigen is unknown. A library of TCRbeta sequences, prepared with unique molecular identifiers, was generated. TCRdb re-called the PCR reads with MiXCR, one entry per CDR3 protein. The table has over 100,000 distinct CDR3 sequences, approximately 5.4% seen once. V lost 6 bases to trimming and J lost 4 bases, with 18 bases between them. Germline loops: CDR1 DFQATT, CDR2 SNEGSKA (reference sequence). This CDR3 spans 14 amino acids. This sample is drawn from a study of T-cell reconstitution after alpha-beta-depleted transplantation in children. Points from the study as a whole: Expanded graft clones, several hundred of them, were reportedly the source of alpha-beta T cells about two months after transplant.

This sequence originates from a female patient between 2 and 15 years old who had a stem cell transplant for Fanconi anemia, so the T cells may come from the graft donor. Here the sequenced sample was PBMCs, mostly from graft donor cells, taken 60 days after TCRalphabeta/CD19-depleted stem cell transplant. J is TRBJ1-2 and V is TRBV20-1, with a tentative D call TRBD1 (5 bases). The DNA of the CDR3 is TGCAGTGCCTCCGTGGGGGGTCGGTCCTATGGCTACACCTTC. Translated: CSASVGGRSYGYTF.